The 30 T cell receptor beta chains in this list originate from one sample, sequenced in a study of T-cell memory formation after mild COVID-19. TCRdb processed the 5' RACE reads anew with MiXCR; each CDR3 protein has one entry. The sample includes 140,000 or so distinct CDR3 sequences, under 7% seen only once; the top ten take under 2.5%. Sequencing used PBMCs or a T cell subset sorted from them (not recorded which). These receptors originate from an adult woman who had mild COVID-19 (a few samples of this study predate the infection). Cell type and time point are not known.

The CDR3 bases are TGTGCCAGCAGCTTAAAACAGGGTTACGAGACCCAGTACTTC. This codes for CASSLKQGYETQYF. The rearrangement joins TRBV7-2 to TRBJ2-5; a possible D gene is TRBD1 (6 bases). Between the trimmed V and J ends, which lost 2 bases and 5 bases, there was a span of 12 bases. CDR3 length equals 14 residues. Germline lookup yields CDR1 SGHTA and CDR2 FQGNSA.

This clonotype was observed a few times. The chain combines TRBV20-1 with TRBJ1-2; maybe TRBD1 (5 bases). The CDR3 runs 13 residues. Between the trimmed V and J ends, which lost 3 bases and 6 bases, there was a span of 14 bases. Germline CDR1 is DFQATT and CDR2 is SNEGSKA (reference sequence). DNA for the CDR3: TGCAGTGCTAGTAAAAATCAGGGTGATGGCTACACCTTC. It encodes CSASKNQGDGYTF.

This clonotype was observed a few times. The chain is built from TRBV24-1 and TRBJ2-1; 10 bases fit TRBD2. CDR1 and CDR2 (germline): KGHDR, SFDVKD. The CDR3 consists of 17 residues. J was trimmed by 6 bases and V by 3 bases; bases with no gene match: 10. The CDR3 bases are TGTGCCACCAGTGATCCCAATATAGCGGGGGGCCGCAATGAGCAGTTCTTC. It encodes CATSDPNIAGGRNEQFF.

This clonotype was found a few times. The chain joins TRBV30 to TRBJ2-1, with 9 bases identical to TRBD1. V gave up 2 bases and J gave up 9 bases; unmatched junction bases: 5. Germline assignment: CDR1 GTSNPN and CDR2 SVGIG (reference sequence). This CDR3 contains 13 residues. The CDR3 protein is CAWSLTGGGEQFF. The CDR3 coding sequence is TGTGCCTGGAGTTTGACAGGGGGGGGTGAGCAGTTCTTC.

This clonotype has a count of ten or more. The genes are TRBV5-1 and TRBJ2-7; 10 bases fit TRBD2. The CDR3 is 15 residues long. Germline loops: CDR1 SGHRS, CDR2 YFSETQ. V lost 1 base, J lost 5 bases, and 6 bases stayed unmatched. The CDR3 coding sequence is TGCGCCAGCAGCTTGAGCGGGACTAGCGTTAACGAGCAGTACTTC. Residues: CASSLSGTSVNEQYF.

This clonotype has a handful of counts. This chain's CDR3 is CAWIWKQGRTEAFF. The CDR3 nucleotides read TGTGCCTGGATCTGGAAACAGGGCCGAACGGAAGCTTTCTTT. The V call is TRBV30, the J call TRBJ1-1; D perhaps matches TRBD1 (6 bases). The CDR3 is made up of 14 amino acids. Per germline, CDR1 GTSNPN and CDR2 SVGIG (reference sequence). V gave up 4 bases and J gave up 8 bases, with 20 bases separating them.

This clonotype was seen ten or more times. J is TRBJ2-2 and V is TRBV7-3; 7 nucleotides agree with TRBD2. Losses at the gene ends were 3 bases for V and 5 bases for J; bases not matched to a gene: 9. Germline CDR1 and CDR2: SGHTA and FQGTGA. This CDR3 is built from 16 residues. The CDR3 reads CASSFMGGSLTGELFF. The CDR3 DNA sequence: TGTGCCAGCAGCTTTATGGGCGGGAGTCTTACCGGGGAGCTGTTTTTT.

V gene TRBV20-1 combines with J gene TRBJ2-7; 7 bases align to TRBD1. Germline-derived CDR1 and CDR2 are DFQATT and SNEGSKA (reference sequence). The ends lost 7 bases at V and 5 bases at J; junction bases unmatched: 8. The CDR3 has 12 residues. The CDR3 DNA reads TGCAGTGTAAGGACAGGTAACCACGAGCAGTACTTC. This codes for CSVRTGNHEQYF.

At least ten counts were recorded for this clonotype. V gene TRBV18 combines with J gene TRBJ2-2; D gene unclear. The CDR3 consists of 14 residues. The V end lost 1 base, the J end lost 5 bases, and 8 bases lay between the germline ends. The germline V gene encodes CDR1 KGHSH and CDR2 LQKENI. The CDR3 spells CASSPQGLTGELFF. Written as DNA, the CDR3 is TGTGCCAGCTCACCACAGGGTTTGACCGGGGAGCTGTTTTTT.

This clonotype was detected many times. The genes are TRBV12-3 or TRBV12-4 and TRBJ2-5; 10 bases fit TRBD2. This CDR3 spans 16 amino acids. The ends lost 7 bases at V and 5 bases at J; junction bases unmatched: 13. The CDR3 spells CASTLRAGGPKETQYF. The DNA of the CDR3 is TGTGCCAGCACCCTGAGAGCGGGGGGGCCCAAGGAGACCCAGTACTTC.

There are a few counts of this clonotype. This rearrangement joins TRBV5-1 to TRBJ1-2; 9 bases align to TRBD1. V lost 0 bases to trimming and J lost 4 bases; unmatched junction nucleotides: 10. From germline, CDR1 is SGHRS and CDR2 YFSETQ. The CDR3 spans 17 residues. The chain's CDR3 is CASSLVARRDRVYGYTF. Here the CDR3 DNA reads TGCGCCAGCAGCTTGGTGGCGCGCCGGGACAGGGTCTATGGCTACACCTTC. The full variable domain, completed using reference TRBV5-1 and TRBJ1-2, is KAGVTQTPRYLIKTRGQQVTLSCSPISGHRSVSWYQQTPGQGLQFLFEYFSETQRNKGNFPGRFSGRQFSNSRSEMNVSTLELGDSALYLCASSLVARRDRVYGYTFGSGTRLTVV.

This clonotype was observed a handful of times. The J gene is TRBJ1-1, the V gene TRBV5-1; the D is unclear. This CDR3 has 15 residues. The germline CDR1 and CDR2 sequences are SGHRS and YFSETQ. Trimming shortened V by 2 bases and J by 1 base, and 12 bases separated the two germline ends. CDR3 in DNA: TGCGCCAGCAGCTTCGGCGGGATGGGGAACACTGAAGCTTTCTTT. Amino acid sequence: CASSFGGMGNTEAFF. The full variable domain, rest sourced from reference TRBV5-1 and TRBJ1-1, is KAGVTQTPRYLIKTRGQQVTLSCSPISGHRSVSWYQQTPGQGLQFLFEYFSETQRNKGNFPGRFSGRQFSNSRSEMNVSTLELGDSALYLCASSFGGMGNTEAFFGQGTRLTVV.

J is TRBJ2-1 and V is TRBV18, with TRBD2 matching over 9 bases. Germline-derived CDR1 and CDR2 are KGHSH and LQKENI. The CDR3 is 19 residues long. With 1 base clipped from V and 5 bases from J, the junction kept 15 bases outside the gene matches. The CDR3 bases are TGTGCCAGCTCACCACGTCGGGTGACTAGCGGCTATGGAGACAATGAGCAGTTCTTC. This translates into CASSPRRVTSGYGDNEQFF.

The table lists this clonotype with many counts. CDR3 residues: CSATPGGGVREQYF. The DNA of the CDR3 is TGCAGTGCAACCCCGGGGGGTGGGGTACGCGAGCAGTACTTC. This chain uses TRBV20-1 with TRBJ2-7, with 7 bases that match TRBD2. The ends lost 6 bases at V and 6 bases at J; junction bases unmatched: 14. The CDR3 contains 14 residues. From germline, CDR1 is DFQATT and CDR2 SNEGSKA (reference sequence).

This clonotype was detected many times. The chain is built from TRBV30 and TRBJ2-3; D possibly corresponds to TRBD2 (6 bases). Germline V gives CDR1 GTSNPN, CDR2 SVGIG (reference sequence). CDR3 length equals 15 residues. Trimming removed 1 base from V and 3 bases from J, with 14 bases in between. CDR3 DNA: TGTGCCTGGAGTGAAGAGGGACTCCTTACAGATACGCAGTATTTT. Protein sequence: CAWSEEGLLTDTQYF.

This clonotype was detected only once. This CDR3 reads CASSPSGGGRQETGTQYF. For the CDR3, the DNA is TGTGCCAGCAGTCCCTCCGGGGGAGGGCGCCAAGAGACCGGGACCCAGTACTTC. The J gene is TRBJ2-7, the V gene TRBV27; 7 bases are a match to TRBD2. The J call may be faulty, since TRBJ2-5 better matches the DNA end. This CDR3 region has 18 residues. In germline, CDR1 is MNHEY, CDR2 SMNVEV (reference sequence).

The chain uses TRBV2 and TRBJ2-7; the D gene is possibly TRBD2 (5 bases). Germline CDR1 SNHLY, CDR2 FYNNEI. Trimming took 0 bases from V and 2 from J, leaving 20 bases between them. The CDR3 extends over 18 amino acids. The CDR3 nucleotides read TGTGCCAGCAGTGAAGCAGACTTCGGGGTCCAGTTACCCTACGAGCAGTACTTC. Protein: CASSEADFGVQLPYEQYF. Full variable domain (rest looked up from reference TRBV2 and TRBJ2-7): EPEVTQTPSHQVTQMGQEVILRCVPISNHLYFYWYRQILGQKVEFLVSFYNNEISEKSEIFDDQFSVERPDGSNFTLKIRSTKLEDSAMYFCASSEADFGVQLPYEQYFGPGTRLTVT.

The chain has TRBV7-9 and TRBJ2-1; the match to TRBD2 covers 7 bases. The ends lost 2 bases at V and 5 bases at J; junction bases unmatched: 3. The CDR3 spans 14 residues. Per the germline V gene, CDR1 is SEHNR and CDR2 is FQNEAQ (reference sequence). As DNA, the CDR3 is TGTGCCAGCAGCTTAACGGCGGGGGACAATGAGCAGTTCTTC. It encodes CASSLTAGDNEQFF.

This clonotype occurred many times. The J gene is TRBJ2-7, the V gene TRBV24-1; TRBD2 is a possible D gene (6 bases). Germline loops: CDR1 KGHDR, CDR2 SFDVKD. The CDR3 extends over 17 amino acids. Trimming took off 2 bases at V and 2 bases at J, with 18 bases between the two ends. The CDR3 loop is CATSDSRMGLSAYEQYF. CDR3 DNA sequence: TGTGCCACCAGTGATTCGAGAATGGGACTTTCCGCCTACGAGCAGTACTTC.

This clonotype was recorded many times. V gene TRBV7-9 combines with J gene TRBJ2-3; 8 bases match TRBD2. V lost 1 base and J lost 2; bases outside the gene matches: 8. This CDR3 region has 17 residues. Germline V CDR1 and CDR2: SEHNR, FQNEAQ (reference sequence). This CDR3 reads CASSLGVLAATTDTQYF. CDR3 DNA sequence: TGTGCCAGCAGCTTAGGAGTACTAGCGGCGACCACAGATACGCAGTATTTT.

The chain couples TRBV29-1 to TRBJ2-2, with 9 bases identical to TRBD1. Losses at the gene ends were 7 bases for V and 5 bases for J; bases not matched to a gene: 11. The CDR3 is made up of 15 amino acids. Germline CDR1 and CDR2: SQVTM and ANQGSEA. The CDR3 DNA reads TGCAGCGGGACCGTGACAGGGGGTGGGACCGGGGAGCTGTTTTTT. Protein sequence: CSGTVTGGGTGELFF.

This clonotype was recorded at least ten times. This chain joins TRBV20-1 and TRBJ1-5; a weak D match, TRBD1 (5 bases). Trimming stripped 6 bases from V and 11 bases from J, with 23 bases between. The V gene's germline CDR1 is DFQATT and CDR2 SNEGSKA (reference sequence). This CDR3 contains 14 residues. CDR3 nucleotide sequence: TGCAGTGCGGACCCCAGGGCAGGTCAGTCAGCCCAGCATTTT. Protein sequence: CSADPRAGQSAQHF.

The chain is built from TRBV12-3 or TRBV12-4 and TRBJ2-7; 8 bases fit TRBD2. The CDR3 runs to 14 residues. J gave up 7 bases and V 0 bases, and 5 bases lay outside the gene matches. DNA for the CDR3: TGTGCCAGCAGTTTAGCCGGGGGGGCCCGGGAGCAGTACTTC. It encodes CASSLAGGAREQYF.

This clonotype was seen more than once but under ten times. CDR3 coding DNA: TGCGCCAGCAGCCAAGGGGACAGGTCGACGAACACTGAAGCTTTCTTT. It encodes CASSQGDRSTNTEAFF. The chain uses TRBV4-1 and TRBJ1-1; TRBD1 agrees at 8 bases. The germline CDR1 and CDR2 sequences are MGHRA and YSYEKL. V gave up 1 base and J gave up 1 base; unmatched junction bases: 5. This CDR3 is 16 amino acids long.

This clonotype was seen ten or more times. V is TRBV12-3 or TRBV12-4 and J is TRBJ1-5; D uncertain. The CDR3 spans 13 residues. The V gene lost 2 bases and the J gene lost 4 bases, with 6 bases spanning the gap. The CDR3 reads CASSLRQNQPQHF. The CDR3 bases are TGTGCCAGCAGTTTACGGCAAAATCAGCCCCAGCATTTT.

The table lists this clonotype with a few counts. The V gene is TRBV27, the J gene TRBJ2-2; 11 bases line up with TRBD1. Per the germline V gene, CDR1 is MNHEY and CDR2 is SMNVEV (reference sequence). V shed 6 bases, J shed 5 bases, and the junction held 11 bases outside the gene matches. The CDR3 extends over 17 amino acids. CDR3 residues: CASRADRGRGYTGELFF. CDR3 bases: TGTGCCAGCAGAGCGGACAGGGGGCGGGGTTATACCGGGGAGCTGTTTTTT.

The table lists this clonotype with many counts. The J gene is TRBJ2-2, the V gene TRBV24-1; unclear D gene. The CDR3 loop spans 15 amino acids. V lost 1 base and J lost 3, with 8 bases in between. CDR1 and CDR2 from the germline V gene are KGHDR and SFDVKD. Written as DNA, the CDR3 is TGTGCCACCAGTGATTTACGGCAGGACACCGGGGAGCTGTTTTTT. Its translation: CATSDLRQDTGELFF.

This clonotype was seen a handful of times. The rearrangement links TRBV19 to TRBJ2-7; TRBD1 agrees at 7 bases. Germline V CDR1 and CDR2: LNHDA, SQIVND (reference sequence). The CDR3 runs to 12 residues. Trimming cost V 1 base and J 6 bases; bases outside gene matches: 0. The CDR3 coding sequence is TGTGCCAGTAGTATAGGACAGGGCGAGCAGTACTTC. Its translation is CASSIGQGEQYF.

This clonotype was seen more than once but under ten times. The chain carries TRBV15 and TRBJ1-4; 7 bases align to TRBD1. Trimming removed 3 bases from V and 8 bases from J; junction bases left unmatched: 9. Germline V gene data show CDR1 as LNHNV and CDR2 as YYDKDF (reference sequence). The CDR3 runs 15 residues. CDR3 in DNA: TGTGCCACCAGCAGGGGAGACAGGGTCGGCGAAAAACTGTTTTTT. Translated, it gives CATSRGDRVGEKLFF.

The genes are TRBV19 and TRBJ1-3; no clear D gene. Trimming stripped 7 bases from V and 0 bases from J, with 13 bases between. Germline V lookup: CDR1 LNHDA, CDR2 SQIVND (reference sequence). The CDR3 extends over 15 amino acids. The CDR3 spells CASKNDGNSGNTIYF. CDR3 in DNA: TGTGCCAGTAAGAATGACGGAAACTCTGGAAACACCATATATTTT.